The 32 T cell receptor beta chains listed next were all sequenced from one sample in a study of T-cell reconstitution after alpha-beta-depleted transplantation in children. This sample's TCRbeta library carried unique molecular identifier barcodes. TCRdb re-called the PCR reads through MiXCR, storing one row per CDR3 protein. Among fewer than 550,000 distinct CDR3 sequences listed, 15% to 20% were seen once. This specimen was PBMCs, mostly from graft donor cells, taken 360 days after TCRalphabeta/CD19-depleted stem cell transplant. The receptors stem from a boy in the first two years of life who had a stem cell transplant for Wiskott-Aldrich syndrome, so the T cells may come from the graft donor.

The rearrangement joins TRBV12-3 or TRBV12-4 to TRBJ2-7, with 10 bases aligning to TRBD2. There are 13 residues in the CDR3. The V gene end was trimmed by 5 bases and the J gene end by 9 bases; junction bases not matched to a gene: 7. The CDR3, as DNA: TGTGCCAGCAGTCCTCCGGGACTAGCGAGGCAGTACTTC. Residues: CASSPPGLARQYF.

The sample holds a few counts of this clonotype. The rearrangement links TRBV20-1 to TRBJ2-1; D unclear. The CDR3 is 14 amino acids. Germline V lookup: CDR1 DFQATT, CDR2 SNEGSKA (reference sequence). Between the trimmed V and J ends, which lost 3 bases and 10 bases, there was a span of 19 bases. The CDR3 loop is CSASYPRTPDEQFF. The CDR3 nucleotides read TGCAGTGCTAGCTACCCGCGGACGCCCGACGAGCAGTTCTTC.

Only a few counts were recorded for this clonotype. This sequence joins TRBV5-1 and TRBJ2-7; D unclear. Germline V gives CDR1 SGHRS, CDR2 YFSETQ. Deletions cut 0 bases from V and 0 bases from J, with 10 bases between. This CDR3 has 15 residues. CDR3 region: CASSLDMVSSYEQYF. The CDR3, as DNA: TGCGCCAGCAGCTTGGACATGGTAAGCTCCTACGAGCAGTACTTC.

The V gene is TRBV7-6, the J gene TRBJ2-7; weak D call: TRBD2 (5 bases). From germline, CDR1 is SGHVS and CDR2 FNYEAQ. The CDR3 sequence is 15 residues long. V was pared by 3 bases and J by 0 bases, with 12 bases between. The CDR3 coding sequence is TGTGCCAGCAGCTTGGTAGGACTTAGCTCCTACGAGCAGTACTTC. Protein sequence: CASSLVGLSSYEQYF.

The chain employs TRBV5-1 and TRBJ2-1; tentative D call: TRBD2 (6 bases). The V gene's germline CDR1 is SGHRS and CDR2 YFSETQ. With 2 bases removed from V and 3 bases from J, the gap between germline ends came to 12 bases. The CDR3 spans 15 residues. CDR3 in amino acids: CASSLREMIYNEQFF. Here the CDR3 DNA reads TGCGCCAGCAGCTTACGGGAGATGATCTACAATGAGCAGTTCTTC.

This clonotype was observed a handful of times. The V gene is TRBV5-1, the J gene TRBJ2-7; TRBD2 aligns across 9 bases. The CDR3 totals 15 residues. Looked up from germline, CDR1 is SGHRS and CDR2 is YFSETQ. V lost 4 bases, J lost 3 bases, and 8 bases stayed unmatched. CDR3 bases: TGCGCCAGCAGCGCGGGACTAGCTAGTGTCTACGAGCAGTACTTC. This sequence encodes CASSAGLASVYEQYF.

This clonotype was found many times. The chain combines TRBV2 with TRBJ2-7; TRBD2 might be the D (6 bases). The CDR3 spans 18 residues. V shed 1 base and J shed 3 bases, with 22 bases lying between them. The germline V gene encodes CDR1 SNHLY and CDR2 FYNNEI. CDR3 coding DNA: TGTGCCAGCAGTGAAGGCCCCAGACTAGTGGTTTCCTACTACGAGCAGTACTTC. Translation gives CASSEGPRLVVSYYEQYF.

This chain links TRBV12-3 or TRBV12-4 with TRBJ2-1; TRBD2 is a possible D gene (5 bases). V gave up 6 bases and J gave up 4 bases, with 13 bases separating them. There are 14 residues in the CDR3. The DNA of the CDR3 is TGTGCCAGCAGCCTAGCCCAACCTTACAATGAGCAGTTCTTC. It yields the protein CASSLAQPYNEQFF.

This chain joins TRBV14 and TRBJ2-5; D is possibly TRBD2 (5 bases). This CDR3 has 16 amino acids. Trimming left V 1 base short and J 3 bases short, with 15 bases between. Germline CDR1 and CDR2: SGHDN and FVKESK. The CDR3 DNA sequence: TGTGCCAGCAGCCAAGCTAAAGGACGGGGTAAAGAGACCCAGTACTTC. Protein product: CASSQAKGRGKETQYF.

The V and J genes are TRBV7-2 and TRBJ2-3, with D possibly matching TRBD2 (6 bases). CDR3 length: 17 amino acids. Germline V gives CDR1 SGHTA, CDR2 FQGNSA. The ends were cut back, 0 bases at V and 1 base at J, with 14 bases in the middle. This chain's CDR3 is CASSLARRTKGTDTQYF. Written as DNA, the CDR3 is TGTGCCAGCAGCTTAGCGCGCAGGACTAAAGGCACAGATACGCAGTATTTT. The full variable domain, in which reference TRBV7-2 and TRBJ2-3 provide the parts outside the CDR3, is GAGVSQSPSNKVTEKGKDVELRCDPISGHTALYWYRQSLGQGLEFLIYFQGNSAPDKSGLPSDRFSAERTGGSVSTLTIQRTQQEDSAVYLCASSLARRTKGTDTQYFGPGTRLTVL.

The chain couples TRBV10-3 to TRBJ1-2; D gene uncertain. V was cut by 2 bases and J by 8 bases, with 18 bases left in between. This CDR3 comprises 15 residues. CDR1 is ENHRY and CDR2 is SYGVKD in the germline V gene. The CDR3, as DNA: TGTGCCATCAGTGAGGGGCAGCAGGTCGGGTACGGCTACACCTTC. Amino acids: CAISEGQQVGYGYTF.

This chain joins TRBV20-1 and TRBJ2-1, with D unclear. The CDR3 spans 12 residues. The V gene's germline CDR1 is DFQATT and CDR2 SNEGSKA (reference sequence). Trimming took 4 bases from V and 7 from J, leaving 11 bases between them. The CDR3 DNA sequence: TGCAGTGCTAAGGGTCTGGGGAATGAGCAGTTCTTC. Translated: CSAKGLGNEQFF.

There are many counts of this clonotype. V and J are TRBV20-1 and TRBJ2-5; D may be TRBD2 (6 bases). The CDR3 consists of 14 residues. CDR1 and CDR2 from the germline V gene are DFQATT and SNEGSKA (reference sequence). V lost 3 bases and J lost 2, with 13 bases in between. The CDR3: CSASELAPQETQYF. CDR3 bases: TGCAGTGCTAGTGAACTAGCTCCACAAGAGACCCAGTACTTC.

CDR3 bases: TGTGCCAGCAGCGTAGGGGCCAAAAACATTCAGTACTTC. Residues: CASSVGAKNIQYF. J is TRBJ2-4 and V is TRBV9; D is unclear. The V end was cut by 0 bases, the J end by 1 base, with 2 bases between. Germline CDR1 SGDLS, CDR2 YYNGEE. The CDR3 has 13 amino acids.

This clonotype was counted many times. V is TRBV7-9 and J is TRBJ1-2; 8 positions agree with TRBD1. There are 12 residues in the CDR3. Unmatched junction bases numbered 0, after V lost 5 bases and J lost 4 bases. The germline CDR1 and CDR2 sequences are SEHNR and FQNEAQ (reference sequence). CDR3 sequence reads: CASSQGAYGYTF. In DNA, the CDR3 is TGTGCCAGCAGCCAGGGGGCCTATGGCTACACCTTC.

The chain employs TRBV25-1 and TRBJ2-3; 15 positions agree with TRBD2. Germline trimming cut 6 bases from V and 5 bases from J; bases unmatched to any gene: 15. Germline V gene sequence: CDR1 MGHDK, CDR2 SYGVNS. This CDR3 comprises 19 residues. CDR3 loop: CASSPQRTSGRAWIDTQYF. The DNA for the CDR3 is TGTGCCAGCAGCCCACAGAGGACTAGCGGGAGGGCCTGGATAGATACGCAGTATTTT. Full variable domain (rest looked up from reference TRBV25-1 and TRBJ2-3): EADIYQTPRYLVIGTGKKITLECSQTMGHDKMYWYQQDPGMELHLIHYSYGVNSTEKGDLSSESTVSRIRTEHFPLTLESARPSHTSQYLCASSPQRTSGRAWIDTQYFGPGTRLTVL.

This chain connects TRBV10-1 to TRBJ2-7; 7 nucleotides match TRBD1. V was pared by 6 bases and J by 2 bases, with 7 bases of the junction left unmatched. Germline V gene sequence: CDR1 WNHNN, CDR2 SYGVQD (reference sequence). The CDR3 length is 14 residues. In DNA form, the CDR3 reads TGCGCCAGCAGCCTCTCGACAGGGCCCTACGAGCAGTACTTC. This encodes CASSLSTGPYEQYF.

This clonotype was picked up a small number of times. The rearrangement joins TRBV12-3 or TRBV12-4 to TRBJ2-2; weak D call: TRBD1 (6 bases). CDR3 size: 14 residues. Trimming pared 3 bases from V and 7 bases from J, leaving 12 bases between. The CDR3 protein is CASSFRVTGGELFF. CDR3 DNA: TGTGCCAGCAGTTTCAGGGTGACAGGCGGGGAGCTGTTTTTT.

The V call is TRBV10-3, the J call TRBJ2-7; 13 nucleotides line up with TRBD2. The germline CDR1 and CDR2 sequences are ENHRY and SYGVKD. The CDR3 is 15 residues long. After removal of 6 bases from V and 3 bases from J, the junction contained 5 bases not matched to a gene. The CDR3 sequence: CAISRTSGGIYEQYF. DNA for the CDR3: TGTGCCATCAGCAGGACTAGCGGGGGAATCTACGAGCAGTACTTC.

This chain links TRBV30 with TRBJ2-2; no definite D call. CDR1 GTSNPN and CDR2 SVGIG come from the germline V gene (reference sequence). V was pared by 3 bases and J by 2 bases, with 7 bases between. The CDR3 contains 13 residues. The CDR3 sequence: CAWRAHNTGELFF. The CDR3 DNA sequence: TGTGCCTGGAGGGCACACAACACCGGGGAGCTGTTTTTT.

The chain recombines TRBV2 with TRBJ2-4, with no clear D. V lost 2 bases and J 1 base, leaving 12 bases between the germline ends. This CDR3 comprises 16 residues. Germline values: CDR1 SNHLY, CDR2 FYNNEI. This CDR3 is CASSENLDNAKNIQYF. The CDR3 region has the DNA TGTGCCAGCAGTGAAAACCTGGATAACGCCAAAAACATTCAGTACTTC.

This clonotype has more than one count but fewer than ten. The chain couples TRBV27 to TRBJ2-5, with D uncertain. From germline, CDR1 is MNHEY and CDR2 SMNVEV (reference sequence). Trimming took off 5 bases at V and 1 base at J, with 11 bases between the two ends. The CDR3 sequence is 14 residues long. The CDR3, as DNA: TGTGCCAGCAGTCCTAGGATACCCCAAGAGACCCAGTACTTC. Protein sequence: CASSPRIPQETQYF.

The V gene is TRBV6-2 or TRBV6-3, the J gene TRBJ2-1; 8 positions match TRBD2. The ends lost 4 bases at V and 0 bases at J; junction bases unmatched: 8. This CDR3 has 17 amino acids. The V gene's germline CDR1 is MNHEY and CDR2 SVGEGT. The CDR3 sequence: CASSSHSGVGSYNEQFF. The CDR3 DNA reads TGTGCCAGCAGTTCGCATAGCGGGGTGGGCTCCTACAATGAGCAGTTCTTC.

This sequence joins TRBV12-3 or TRBV12-4 and TRBJ2-7, with 8 nucleotides matching TRBD1. The CDR3 runs to 12 residues. The V segment lost 6 bases and the J segment 6 bases; nucleotides outside the gene matches: 4. CDR3 bases: TGTGCCAGCAGGCCCACAGGGGGCGAGCAGTACTTC. Translating it yields CASRPTGGEQYF.

A few counts support this clonotype. J is TRBJ2-5 and V is TRBV7-9; D call uncertain. The CDR3 is made up of 15 amino acids. Deletions cut 0 bases from V and 1 base from J, with 9 bases between. CDR1 SEHNR and CDR2 FQNEAQ come from the germline V gene (reference sequence). The CDR3 region has the DNA TGTGCCAGCAGCTTAGCACGGCAGATCCAAGAGACCCAGTACTTC. This encodes CASSLARQIQETQYF.

This clonotype was seen a few times. The chain employs TRBV5-5 and TRBJ2-4, with TRBD2 as a possible D gene (6 bases). V gave up 5 bases and J gave up 0 bases, with 15 bases separating them. The CDR3 extends over 16 amino acids. Germline V gives CDR1 SGHKS, CDR2 YYEKEE (reference sequence). The CDR3 region is CASRSGEPLAKNIQYF. CDR3 DNA sequence: TGTGCCAGCAGATCGGGGGAGCCTTTAGCCAAAAACATTCAGTACTTC.

This clonotype was found a few times. For the CDR3, the DNA is TGTGCCAGCAGCGGGACCCAGGCCAATCAGCCCCAGCATTTT. Translation gives CASSGTQANQPQHF. V is TRBV12-3 or TRBV12-4 and J is TRBJ1-5, with D possibly TRBD1 on 5 matching bases. The ends were cut back, 6 bases at V and 3 bases at J, with 12 bases in the middle. The CDR3 covers 14 residues.

This chain uses TRBV5-1 with TRBJ2-7; 7 nucleotides match TRBD2. Germline V gives CDR1 SGHRS, CDR2 YFSETQ. V dropped 4 bases and J dropped 4; count of bases not matched to a gene: 11. The CDR3 contains 15 residues. CDR3: CASSPGTTTEYEQYF. The CDR3 DNA reads as TGCGCCAGCAGCCCGGGGACTACGACTGAGTACGAGCAGTACTTC.

The chain is built from TRBV18 and TRBJ2-1; D is ambiguous. Germline CDR1 reads KGHSH; CDR2 reads LQKENI. The V gene lost 3 bases and the J gene lost 10 bases, with 7 bases spanning the gap. The CDR3 has 11 amino acids. CDR3 sequence reads: CASSPKDEQFF. DNA for the CDR3: TGTGCCAGCTCACCCAAAGACGAGCAGTTCTTC.

The chain is built from TRBV20-1 and TRBJ2-7; D is uncertain. This CDR3 has 16 amino acids. Germline CDR1 reads DFQATT; CDR2 reads SNEGSKA (reference sequence). Deletions cut 1 base from V and 3 bases from J, with 19 bases between. CDR3 residues: CSARAFELADLYEQYF. In DNA form, the CDR3 reads TGCAGTGCTAGAGCTTTCGAGCTGGCGGACCTCTACGAGCAGTACTTC.

The chain employs TRBV5-1 and TRBJ2-5, with 8 nucleotides matching TRBD2. This CDR3 spans 17 amino acids. Per the germline V gene, CDR1 is SGHRS and CDR2 is YFSETQ. V trimming: 4 bases; J trimming: 0 bases; junction bases outside the gene matches: 11. The CDR3, as DNA: TGCGCCAGCAGCCTTCCCTTTAGCGGGGAGTACCAAGAGACCCAGTACTTC. Translated: CASSLPFSGEYQETQYF. The entire variable domain, with the rest obtained from reference TRBV5-1 and TRBJ2-5, is as follows: KAGVTQTPRYLIKTRGQQVTLSCSPISGHRSVSWYQQTPGQGLQFLFEYFSETQRNKGNFPGRFSGRQFSNSRSEMNVSTLELGDSALYLCASSLPFSGEYQETQYFGPGTRLLVL.

The chain links TRBV2 to TRBJ2-5, with 7 bases that match TRBD2. Germline assignment: CDR1 SNHLY and CDR2 FYNNEI. V shed 6 bases, J shed 5 bases, and the junction held 15 bases outside the gene matches. This CDR3 contains 16 residues. The CDR3 spells CASSQTTSPGRETQYF. In DNA, the CDR3 is TGTGCCAGCAGCCAGACGACTAGCCCAGGTCGGGAGACCCAGTACTTC.